The 18 T cell receptor beta chains reported below all come from one sample, sequenced in a study of cytomegalovirus exposure and HLA in healthy donors. PCR employed 60 Vbeta and 13 Jbeta primers. TCRdb's copy holds only in-frame clones and misses some; the assay was immunoSEQ multiplex PCR. The sample consists of some 120,000 clones, around 80% of them appearing once. Sequenced sample: PBMCs. The receptors were gathered from a woman in her twenties or thirties in good health and CMV-seronegative.

V and J are TRBV7-9 and TRBJ2-1; 7 bases are a match to TRBD2. CDR1 SEHNR and CDR2 FQNEAQ come from the germline V gene (reference sequence). The V gene end was trimmed by 8 bases and the J gene end by 5 bases; junction bases not matched to a gene: 0. The CDR3 spans 11 residues. The DNA for the CDR3 is TGTGCCAGCGGGGGGGACAATGAGCAGTTCTTC. Amino acid sequence: CASGGDNEQFF.

The J gene is TRBJ2-7, the V gene TRBV5-5; D not certain. This CDR3 has 11 residues. Germline CDR1 SGHKS, CDR2 YYEKEE (reference sequence). Trimming cost V 4 bases and J 3 bases, with 5 bases left between them. The CDR3 DNA reads TGTGCCAGCAGCGTTAACTACGAGCAGTACTTC. Residues: CASSVNYEQYF.

The CDR3 region is CASSFGRGTITEAFF. The CDR3, as DNA: TGTGCCAGCAGCTTCGGTCGGGGGACGATCACTGAAGCTTTCTTT. The chain uses TRBV11-2 and TRBJ1-1; possible D gene TRBD1, 5 bases. V shed 3 bases and J shed 4 bases, with 15 bases lying between them. Germline V gene sequence: CDR1 SGHAT, CDR2 FQNNGV. This CDR3 has 15 amino acids. Looking up the rest from reference TRBV11-2 and TRBJ1-1 gives the full variable domain: EAGVAQSPRYKIIEKRQSVAFWCNPISGHATLYWYQQILGQGPKLLIQFQNNGVVDDSQLPKDRFSAERLKGVDSTLKIQPAKLEDSAVYLCASSFGRGTITEAFFGQGTRLTVV.

Notes on this clone: The junction does not match germline at one end; this may be a read error. The chain carries TRBV6-6 and TRBJ1-2; weak D call: TRBD1 (5 bases). Germline assignment: CDR1 MNHNY and CDR2 SVGAGI (reference sequence). The CDR3 consists of 13 residues. CDR3: CASGGGYNDGYTF. CDR3 in DNA: TGTGCCAGCGGCGGGGGATATAACGATGGCTACACCTTC.

Remarks on this clone: The junction departs from the called germline gene at one end, perhaps through a read error. The chain recombines TRBV4-2 with TRBJ2-2; 7 bases map to TRBD2. The length of the CDR3 is 14 residues. CDR1 LGHNA and CDR2 YNFKEQ come from the germline V gene. CDR3 amino acids: CASSQDLAGGELLF. As DNA, the CDR3 is TGTGCCAGCAGCCAAGATTTAGCGGGCGGGGAGCTGCTTTTT.

J is TRBJ2-1 and V is TRBV6-4; TRBD2 matches at 13 bases. V shed 8 bases and J 6 bases; nucleotides not matched to a gene: 7. Per germline, CDR1 MRHNA and CDR2 SNTAGT. CDR3 length: 15 residues. The CDR3 loop reads CASALTSGGINEQFF. As DNA, the CDR3 is TGTGCCAGCGCCCTGACTAGCGGGGGGATCAATGAGCAGTTCTTC.

This chain uses TRBV2 with TRBJ2-5, with 7 bases matching TRBD2. Germline trimming cut 6 bases from V and 7 bases from J; bases unmatched to any gene: 11. This CDR3 contains 14 residues. In germline, CDR1 is SNHLY, CDR2 FYNNEI. The CDR3 sequence is CASRSSGARGTQYF. The CDR3 bases are TGTGCCAGCAGGTCTAGCGGTGCCCGGGGGACCCAGTACTTC.

V is TRBV15 and J is TRBJ2-7; 9 nucleotides align to TRBD1. Looked up from germline, CDR1 is LNHNV and CDR2 is YYDKDF (reference sequence). The V gene end was trimmed by 1 base and the J gene end by 3 bases; junction bases not matched to a gene: 4. CDR3 length: 15 amino acids. CDR3 bases: TGTGCCACCAGCAGAGGGGGACAGGGTGGCTACGAGCAGTACTTC. Residues: CATSRGGQGGYEQYF. The full variable domain, in which reference TRBV15 and TRBJ2-7 provide the parts outside the CDR3, is DAMVIQNPRYQVTQFGKPVTLSCSQTLNHNVMYWYQQKSSQAPKLLFHYYDKDFNNEADTPDNFQSRRPNTSFCFLDIRSPGLGDTAMYLCATSRGGQGGYEQYFGPGTRLTVT.

V and J are TRBV6-1 and TRBJ2-2; perhaps TRBD2 as D (6 bases). CDR3 length: 15 residues. The V gene lost 3 bases and the J gene lost 4 bases, with 12 bases spanning the gap. The germline CDR1 and CDR2 sequences are MNHNS and SASEGT. CDR3 residues: CASSDFGGSTGELFF. The CDR3 DNA reads as TGTGCCAGCAGTGACTTCGGGGGAAGCACCGGGGAGCTGTTTTTT.

The chain combines TRBV7-9 with TRBJ1-1; D unresolved. CDR1 and CDR2 (germline): SEHNR, FQNEAQ (reference sequence). CDR3 size: 14 residues. V was trimmed by 1 base and J by 3 bases, leaving 9 bases between them. The CDR3 here is CASSLDPSDTEAFF. CDR3 nucleotide sequence: TGTGCCAGCAGCTTAGACCCATCGGACACTGAAGCTTTCTTT. The entire variable domain, with the rest obtained from reference TRBV7-9 and TRBJ1-1, is as follows: DTGVSQNPRHKITKRGQNVTFRCDPISEHNRLYWYRQTLGQGPEFLTYFQNEAQLEKSRLLSDRFSAERPKGSFSTLEIQRTEQGDSAMYLCASSLDPSDTEAFFGQGTRLTVV.

This chain connects TRBV4-2 to TRBJ2-7; D possibly corresponds to TRBD2 (5 bases). This CDR3 spans 16 amino acids. The germline gives CDR1 LGHNA, CDR2 YNFKEQ. V was pared by 1 base and J by 2 bases, with 15 bases between. CDR3 sequence: CASSQGVRENTYEQYF. The CDR3 nucleotides read TGTGCCAGCAGCCAAGGGGTGAGGGAGAACACCTACGAGCAGTACTTC.

The rearrangement joins TRBV4-3 to TRBJ1-2; 10 bases agree with TRBD1. CDR3 length: 15 residues. The V gene end was trimmed by 3 bases and the J gene end by 3 bases; junction bases not matched to a gene: 4. The germline V gene has CDR1 LGHNA and CDR2 YSLEER. CDR3 residues: CASSQGTGEYYGYTF. In DNA form, the CDR3 reads TGCGCCAGCAGCCAGGGGACAGGGGAATACTATGGCTACACCTTC.

This clone was observed a few times. The chain has TRBV4-1 and TRBJ2-2; 8 nucleotides align to TRBD1. The V gene's germline CDR1 is MGHRA and CDR2 YSYEKL. The length of the CDR3 is 18 residues. V shed 1 base and J 4 bases; nucleotides not matched to a gene: 11. The CDR3 reads CASSQGLRSTGVTGELFF. The CDR3, as DNA: TGCGCCAGCAGCCAAGGTCTCCGATCGACAGGGGTCACCGGGGAGCTGTTTTTT.

The chain uses TRBV7-8 and TRBJ2-2, with D unclear. The V gene lost 2 bases and the J gene lost 6 bases, with 7 bases spanning the gap. CDR1 is SGHVS and CDR2 is FQNEAQ in the germline V gene. The CDR3 is 13 residues long. The CDR3 DNA sequence: TGTGCCAGCAGCTTAATGGCCTCCGGGGAGCTGTTTTTT. This sequence encodes CASSLMASGELFF.

The J gene is TRBJ1-5, the V gene TRBV21-1; no check of the table's D call, TRBD1, against the DNA was made. TRBV21-1 is classified as a pseudogene. The CDR3 has 16 residues. DNA of the CDR3: TGTGCCAGCAGCAAATGGCAGGGGGTGGATTGGCAGCCCCAGCATTTT. This translates into CASSKWQGVDWQPQHF.

This clone has a single count. The chain has TRBV19 and TRBJ1-1; tentatively, D is TRBD1 (6 bases). The V and J ends lost 6 bases and 1 base respectively, with 12 bases between them. This CDR3 region has 14 residues. CDR1 and CDR2 (germline): LNHDA, SQIVND (reference sequence). CDR3 sequence: CASSLQGGNTEAFF. In DNA, the CDR3 is TGTGCCAGTAGCCTCCAAGGGGGGAACACTGAAGCTTTCTTT.

The CDR3: CASRGRHAATDTQYF. CDR3 DNA: TGTGCCAGCAGAGGGAGACACGCCGCCACAGATACGCAGTATTTT. The rearrangement links TRBV2 to TRBJ2-3; possibly TRBD2 for D (5 bases). Trimming took 6 bases from V and 2 from J, leaving 15 bases between them. The V gene's germline CDR1 is SNHLY and CDR2 FYNNEI. The CDR3 is made up of 15 amino acids.

The chain employs TRBV7-8 and TRBJ2-2, with 9 bases identical to TRBD2. CDR1 and CDR2 (germline): SGHVS, FQNEAQ. There are 19 residues in the CDR3. The V segment lost 2 bases and the J segment 6 bases; nucleotides outside the gene matches: 16. CDR3 sequence: CASSLRRSGRSFRAGELFF. DNA for the CDR3: TGTGCCAGCAGCTTACGAAGGAGCGGGAGGAGTTTTAGGGCCGGGGAGCTGTTTTTT.